The source of this TCR beta chain is a study of identical twins (dated by TCRdb to the mid-2010s). Regarding the research as a whole: The study deep-sequenced TCR alpha and beta repertoires from monozygotic twins, unrelated adults of various ages and cord blood to test whether fetal clonotypes persist. To rule out contamination, the twin experiments were replicated at different times with different library preparation protocols.

This clonotype has more than one count but fewer than ten. Its antigen has not been determined. No much larger clone is present one base from it, and per-base qualities are unavailable. Its CDR3 holds 14 amino acids, cysteine through phenylalanine. Kept here is only the CDR3 DNA, which spans 42 bases and is read in frame from base 1. Trimming takes 1 base from V and 8 bases from J, and the germline ends sit 12 bases apart. According to the germline V gene, CDR1 reads SGHAT and CDR2 reads FQNNGV. Every donor in the study was a healthy Caucasian. Miltenyi CD45RO+ enrichment and human naive T-cell isolation kits were used to isolate memory (CD45RO+) and naive T cells from PBMC. Libraries were built with 5' RACE. TCRdb shows the sequencer as Illumina HiSeq 2000. A universal primer binding site was added through template switching, and the final cDNA carried a unique molecular identifier so that TCR cDNA molecules could be counted accurately. Specific primers in the conserved constant-segment region were used to synthesize first-strand cDNA for TCR alpha and beta chains. To control for contamination, every cDNA library carried two barcodes: a SMART-Mk sample barcode plus Illumina barcodes. Two successive PCR steps introduced TruSeq adapter sequences along with Illumina sample barcodes. TCR alpha and beta cDNA libraries were sequenced on the Illumina HiSeq platform with custom primers. From the authors' description of their analysis: Raw reads were processed with MiGEC to extract unique molecular identifiers, and MiXCR was used to determine CDR3 positions. For each individual, recombination models were inferred using an EM algorithm with the repgenHMM and IGoR tools. The analysis of shared clonotypes was done with the tcR package in R, with sharing normalized by the product of cloneset sizes. Out-of-frame nonproductive sequences were analyzed to study raw recombination free of thymic and clonal selection effects. The public reads were quality trimmed at Q25 with fastp and then assembled into clones with MiXCR by TCRdb, keeping productive beta chains. Identical CDR3 protein sequences are pooled into one entry, listed with their most common genes and DNA. The V and J calls reflect TCRdb's pipeline rather than the authors' work. The sample table holds under 300,000 distinct CDR3 sequences, of which 11% to 15% were seen once. Of the sample, approximately 10% falls within the top ten clones.

Points the paper makes about the study in general: Fewer insertions were carried by abundant cord blood beta clonotypes; a weaker similar trend was observed in young adult naive repertoires, while no such trend was observed in memory repertoires. Compared with coincidental sharing between unrelated individuals, out-of-frame TCR alpha sequences shared between twins showed an excess of sequences with low generation probability. Because the same donors could not be followed over many years, the conclusions relied on cross-sectional statistical analysis. In beta out-of-frame sequences, excess twin sharing was weaker, because having fewer shared sequences lowered the signal-to-noise ratio. Zero-insertion analyses could be partly confounded by invariant T cells such as MAIT and iNKT, though diverse VJ usage argued against such confounding for most clonotypes. In monozygotic twins, out-of-frame TCR alpha sharing was systematically underestimated by recombination models, although the models agreed with sharing between unrelated individuals.

Sequencing was performed on memory (CD45RO+) T cells sorted from blood. Read against the paper, the sample's cell subset or site label means: CD45RO+ enriched T cells. The chain joins TRBV11-2 to TRBJ2-1; the D gene is possibly TRBD1, with 6 bases matching. The receptor was derived from a woman under 30 in good health. CDR3 protein: CASSLGPQGYEQFF. The sequence in DNA is TGTGCCAGCAGCTTAGGCCCTCAGGGGTATGAGCAGTTCTTC.